This TCR beta chain came from a study of blood T cells in healthy people across ages. Study-wide findings and caveats: Naive CD4+ cell counts and diversity both ran higher in long-lived than in aged donors.

Combining a sample-barcoded 5' primer with a J-beta primer mix, a second PCR ran for roughly 7 to 12 cycles. TCRdb fed the 5' RACE reads into MiXCR, producing one record per CDR3 protein. Found here are around 1.1 million distinct CDR3 sequences, 35% to 40% of them singletons; the top ten hold less than 15%. PBMCs numbering at least 7 million were isolated per sample. This CDR3 has 14 amino acids. With V trimmed by 5 bases and J by 3 bases, 6 bases remained unmatched. Looked up from germline, CDR1 is SEHNR and CDR2 is FQNEAQ (reference sequence). As for this clonotype: Its antigen is not known.

The sequencing sample was made of blood. This chain links TRBV7-9 with TRBJ1-2; 7 bases map to TRBD1. The sequence was collected from a man between 18 and 35 years old in good health. The CDR3 spells CASSAAGQHYGYTF. The CDR3, as DNA: TGTGCCAGCAGCGCAGCGGGACAGCACTATGGCTACACCTTC.